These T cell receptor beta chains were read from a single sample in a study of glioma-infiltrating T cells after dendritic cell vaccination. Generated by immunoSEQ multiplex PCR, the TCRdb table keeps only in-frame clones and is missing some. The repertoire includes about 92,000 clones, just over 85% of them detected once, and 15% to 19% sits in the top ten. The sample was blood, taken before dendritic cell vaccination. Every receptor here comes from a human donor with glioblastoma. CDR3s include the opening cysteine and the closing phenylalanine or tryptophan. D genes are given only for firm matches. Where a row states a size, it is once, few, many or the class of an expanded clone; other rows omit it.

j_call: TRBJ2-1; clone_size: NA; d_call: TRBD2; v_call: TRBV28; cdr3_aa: CASSLMAGGGRNEQFF; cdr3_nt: TGTGCCAGCAGTTTAATGGCGGGAGGGGGCCGCAATGAGCAGTTCTTC
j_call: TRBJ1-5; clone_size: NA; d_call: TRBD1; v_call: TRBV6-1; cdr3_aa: CASSEDRGVQPQHF; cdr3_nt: TGTGCCAGCAGTGAGGACAGGGGAGTTCAGCCCCAGCATTTT
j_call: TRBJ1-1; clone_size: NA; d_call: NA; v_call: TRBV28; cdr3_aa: CASSLSAEAAFF; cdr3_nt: TGTGCCAGCAGTTTATCGGCGGAGGCGGCTTTCTTT
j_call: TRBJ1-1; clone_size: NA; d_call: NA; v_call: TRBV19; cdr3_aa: CASSISPGLDTEAFF; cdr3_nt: TGTGCCAGTAGTATCTCACCGGGGTTGGACACTGAAGCTTTCTTT
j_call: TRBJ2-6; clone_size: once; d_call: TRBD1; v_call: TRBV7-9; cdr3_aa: CAGRDRGGSGANVLTF; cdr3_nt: TGTGCCGGCCGGGACAGGGGGGGCTCTGGGGCCAACGTCCTGACTTTC
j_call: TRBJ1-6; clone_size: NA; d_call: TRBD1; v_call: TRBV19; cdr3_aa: CASSMKSGGEPPLHF; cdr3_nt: TGTGCCAGTAGTATGAAGTCAGGGGGCGAGCCACCCCTCCACTTT
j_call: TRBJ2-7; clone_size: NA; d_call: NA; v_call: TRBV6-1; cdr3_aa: CASSATGYEQYF; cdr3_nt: TGTGCCAGCAGTGCTACGGGGTACGAGCAGTACTTC
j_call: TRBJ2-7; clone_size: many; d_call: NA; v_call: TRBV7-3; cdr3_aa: CASSLGGGVGEQYF; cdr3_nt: TGTGCCAGCAGCTTAGGAGGGGGGGTTGGGGAGCAGTACTTC
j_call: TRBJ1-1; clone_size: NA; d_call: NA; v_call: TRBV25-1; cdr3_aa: CASSERRGTEAFF; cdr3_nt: TGTGCCAGCAGTGAAAGGAGGGGCACTGAAGCTTTCTTT
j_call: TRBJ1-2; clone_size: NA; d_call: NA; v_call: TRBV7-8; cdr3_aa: CASSLGNGYTF; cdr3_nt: TGTGCCAGCAGCTTAGGTAATGGCTACACCTTC
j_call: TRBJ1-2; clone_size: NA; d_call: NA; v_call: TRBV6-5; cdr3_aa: CASRETNYGYTF; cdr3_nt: TGTGCCAGCAGGGAGACTAACTATGGCTACACCTTC
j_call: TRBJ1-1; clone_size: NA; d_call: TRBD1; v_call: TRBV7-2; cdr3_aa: CASSDPGGTEAFF; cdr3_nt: TGTGCCAGCAGCGATCCAGGGGGCACTGAAGCTTTCTTT
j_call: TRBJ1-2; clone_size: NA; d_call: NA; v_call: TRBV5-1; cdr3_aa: CASSFDRNYGYTF; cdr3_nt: TGCGCCAGCAGCTTTGACAGGAACTATGGCTACACCTTC
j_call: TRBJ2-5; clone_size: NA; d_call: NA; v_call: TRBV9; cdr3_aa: CASSPRERRIKETQYF; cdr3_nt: TGTGCCAGCAGCCCACGGGAGCGGAGGATAAAAGAGACCCAGTACTTC
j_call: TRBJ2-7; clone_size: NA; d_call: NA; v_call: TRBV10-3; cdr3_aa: CATRTSGYEQYF; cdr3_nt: TGTGCCACCAGGACTTCCGGATACGAGCAGTACTTC
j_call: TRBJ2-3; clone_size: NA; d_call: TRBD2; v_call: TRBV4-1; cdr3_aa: CASSQVAGDSTDTQYF; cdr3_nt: TGCGCCAGCAGCCAGGTAGCGGGGGACTCCACAGATACGCAGTATTTT
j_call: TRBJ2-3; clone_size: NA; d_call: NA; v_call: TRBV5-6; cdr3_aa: CASSLLADTQYF; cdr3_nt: TGTGCCAGCAGCTTACTTGCAGATACGCAGTATTTT
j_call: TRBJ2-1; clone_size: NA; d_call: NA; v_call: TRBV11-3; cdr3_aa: CASSLDWAGEQFF; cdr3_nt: TGTGCCAGCAGCTTAGATTGGGCAGGTGAGCAGTTCTTC
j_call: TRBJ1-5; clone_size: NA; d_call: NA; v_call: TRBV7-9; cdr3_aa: CASSLAGGPNQPQHF; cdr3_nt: TGTGCCAGCAGCTTAGCGGGAGGCCCCAATCAGCCCCAGCATTTT
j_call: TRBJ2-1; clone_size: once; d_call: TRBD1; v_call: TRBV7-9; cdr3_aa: CASSLTGSDEQFF; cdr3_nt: TGTGCCAGCAGCCTGACAGGGAGCGATGAGCAGTTCTTC
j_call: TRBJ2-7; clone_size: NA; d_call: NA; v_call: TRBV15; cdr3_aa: CATSRGAGVSYEQYF; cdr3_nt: TGTGCCACCAGCAGAGGGGCAGGGGTCTCCTACGAGCAGTACTTC
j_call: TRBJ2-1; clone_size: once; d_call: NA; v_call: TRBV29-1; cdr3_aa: CSVESSVRTYNEQFF; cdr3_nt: TGCAGCGTTGAATCCTCCGTGAGGACCTACAATGAGCAGTTCTTC
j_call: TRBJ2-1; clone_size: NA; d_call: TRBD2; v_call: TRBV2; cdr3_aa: CASITYSGGSGNEQFF; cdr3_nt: TGTGCCAGCATTACTTATAGCGGGGGGAGCGGCAATGAGCAGTTCTTC
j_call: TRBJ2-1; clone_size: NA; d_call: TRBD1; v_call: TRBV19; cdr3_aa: CASSIGTGYNEQFF; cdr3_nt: TGTGCCAGTAGTATTGGGACAGGTTACAATGAGCAGTTCTTC
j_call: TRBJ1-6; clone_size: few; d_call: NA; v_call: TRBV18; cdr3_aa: CASSPGLDRWTPLHF; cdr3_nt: TGTGCCAGCTCACCAGGGCTCGATCGGTGGACACCCCTCCACTTT
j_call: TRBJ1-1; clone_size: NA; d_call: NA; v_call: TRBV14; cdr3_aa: CASSQVEGKGTEAFF; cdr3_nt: TGTGCCAGCAGCCAAGTAGAGGGAAAGGGCACTGAAGCTTTCTTT
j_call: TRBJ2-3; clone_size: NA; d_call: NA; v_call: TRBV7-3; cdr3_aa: CASSLNRASTDTQYF; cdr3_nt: TGTGCCAGCAGCCTCAACAGGGCTAGCACAGATACGCAGTATTTT
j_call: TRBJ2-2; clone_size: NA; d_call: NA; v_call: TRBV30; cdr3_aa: CAWVPGVSTGELFF; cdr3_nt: TGTGCCTGGGTGCCGGGGGTTTCCACCGGGGAGCTGTTTTTT
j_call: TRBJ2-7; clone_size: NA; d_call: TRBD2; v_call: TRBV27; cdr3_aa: CASSLRGTSGNEQYF; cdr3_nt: TGTGCCAGCAGTTTAAGGGGGACTAGCGGGAATGAGCAGTACTTC
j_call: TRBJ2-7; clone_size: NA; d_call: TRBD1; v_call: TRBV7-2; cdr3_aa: CASSSHRRDRAYEQYF; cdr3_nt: TGTGCCAGCAGCTCCCACCGCCGGGACAGGGCCTACGAGCAGTACTTC
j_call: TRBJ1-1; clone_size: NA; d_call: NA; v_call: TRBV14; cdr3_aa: CASSQVGGPTEAFF; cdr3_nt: TGTGCCAGCAGCCAAGTTGGAGGACCCACTGAAGCTTTCTTT
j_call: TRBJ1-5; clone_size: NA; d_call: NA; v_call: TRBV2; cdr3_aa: CASSEGVSSNQPQHF; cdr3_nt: TGTGCCAGCAGTGAAGGAGTTAGTAGCAATCAGCCCCAGCATTTT
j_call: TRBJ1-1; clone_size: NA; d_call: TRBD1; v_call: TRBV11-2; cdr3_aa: CASSLETGGGNTEAFF; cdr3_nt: TGTGCCAGCAGCTTAGAAACAGGGGGCGGGAACACTGAAGCTTTCTTT
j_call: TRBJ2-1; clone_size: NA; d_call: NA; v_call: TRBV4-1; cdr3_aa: CASTFSPGNEAYNEQFF; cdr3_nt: TGCGCCAGCACCTTCTCCCCAGGGAATGAAGCGTACAATGAGCAGTTCTTC
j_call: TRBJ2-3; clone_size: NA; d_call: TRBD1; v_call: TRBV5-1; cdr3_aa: CASSLRGQGEVTQYF; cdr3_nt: TGCGCCAGCAGCTTGAGGGGACAGGGGGAGGTTACGCAGTATTTT
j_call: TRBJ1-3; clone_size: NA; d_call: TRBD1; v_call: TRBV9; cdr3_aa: CASSVEIQGASGNTIYF; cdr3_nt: TGTGCCAGCAGCGTAGAGATTCAGGGGGCCTCTGGAAACACCATATATTTT
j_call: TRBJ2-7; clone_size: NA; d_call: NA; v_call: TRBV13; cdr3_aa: CASSKGRREIDEQYF; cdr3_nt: TGTGCCAGCAGCAAAGGGAGACGGGAGATCGACGAGCAGTACTTC
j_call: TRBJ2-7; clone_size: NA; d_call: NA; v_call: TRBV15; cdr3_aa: CATSRDRHEQYF; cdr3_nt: TGTGCCACCAGCAGAGACAGGCACGAGCAGTACTTC
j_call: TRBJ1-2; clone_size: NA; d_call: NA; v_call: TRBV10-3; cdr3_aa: CAISIGTETGYTF; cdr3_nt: TGTGCCATCAGTATCGGGACTGAGACCGGCTACACCTTC
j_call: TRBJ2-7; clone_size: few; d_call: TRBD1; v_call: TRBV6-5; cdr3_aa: CASRDRVNGEQYF; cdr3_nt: TGTGCCAGCAGAGACAGGGTAAACGGCGAGCAGTACTTC
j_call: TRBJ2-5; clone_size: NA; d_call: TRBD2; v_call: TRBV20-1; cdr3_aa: CSAWGGETQYF; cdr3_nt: TGCAGTGCCTGGGGGGGGGAGACCCAGTACTTC
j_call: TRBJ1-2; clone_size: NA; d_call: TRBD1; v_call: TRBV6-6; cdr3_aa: CASSYSGQGGYTF; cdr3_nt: TGTGCCAGCAGTTACTCGGGACAGGGCGGCTACACCTTC
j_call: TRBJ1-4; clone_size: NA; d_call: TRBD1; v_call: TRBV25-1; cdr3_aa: CASSAGTGRNEKLFF; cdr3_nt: TGTGCCAGCAGTGCCGGGACAGGACGTAATGAAAAACTGTTTTTT
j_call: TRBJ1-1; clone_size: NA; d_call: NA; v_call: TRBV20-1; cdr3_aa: CSASSYTEAFF; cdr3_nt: TGCAGTGCTAGTTCGTACACTGAAGCTTTCTTT
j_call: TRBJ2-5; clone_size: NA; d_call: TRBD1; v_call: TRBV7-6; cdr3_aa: CASSLGDRGGQETQYF; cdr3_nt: TGTGCCAGCAGCTTAGGGGACAGGGGAGGACAAGAGACCCAGTACTTC
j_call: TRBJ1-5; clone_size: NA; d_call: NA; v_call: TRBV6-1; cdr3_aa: CASSGTYNQPQHF; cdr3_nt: TGTGCCAGCAGTGGGACTTACAATCAGCCCCAGCATTTT
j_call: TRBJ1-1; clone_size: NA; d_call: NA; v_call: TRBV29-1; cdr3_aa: CSGRNTEAFF; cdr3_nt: TGCAGCGGCAGGAACACTGAAGCTTTCTTT